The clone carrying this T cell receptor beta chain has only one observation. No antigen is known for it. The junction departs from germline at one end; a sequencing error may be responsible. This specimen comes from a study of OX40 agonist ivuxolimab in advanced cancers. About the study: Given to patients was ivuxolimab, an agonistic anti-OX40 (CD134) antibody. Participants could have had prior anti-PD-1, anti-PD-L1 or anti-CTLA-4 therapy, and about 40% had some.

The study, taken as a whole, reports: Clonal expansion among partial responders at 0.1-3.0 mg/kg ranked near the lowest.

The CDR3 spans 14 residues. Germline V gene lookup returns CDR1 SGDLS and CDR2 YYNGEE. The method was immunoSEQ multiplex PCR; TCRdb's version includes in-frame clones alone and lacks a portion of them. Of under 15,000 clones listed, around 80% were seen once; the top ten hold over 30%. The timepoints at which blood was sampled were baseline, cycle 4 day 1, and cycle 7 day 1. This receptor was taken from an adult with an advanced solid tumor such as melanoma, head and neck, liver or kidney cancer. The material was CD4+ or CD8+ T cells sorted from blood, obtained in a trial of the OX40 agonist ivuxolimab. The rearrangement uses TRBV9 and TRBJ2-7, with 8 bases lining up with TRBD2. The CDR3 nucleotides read TGTGCCCGCAGCGTATCCTCGGGGGGGAGGGAGCAGTACTTC. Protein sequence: CARSVSSGGREQYF.